This TCR beta chain emerged from a study of T-cell reconstitution after alpha-beta-depleted transplantation in children. Unique molecular identifiers were incorporated when the TCRbeta library was constructed. TCRdb re-derived calls from the PCR reads in MiXCR, one entry per CDR3 protein. The sample lists roughly 400,000 distinct CDR3 sequences, 43% seen once, with around 29% in the top ten. Findings and caveats of the study: Newly produced T cells mostly provided counts and TCRbeta diversity after one year, as hyperexpanded clones declined.

The CDR3 spans 14 residues. Trimming took 3 bases from V and 2 from J, leaving 11 bases between them. Per the germline V gene, CDR1 is ENHRY and CDR2 is SYGVKD. To note about this clonotype: Antigen unknown.

The chain has TRBV10-3 and TRBJ2-7; possibly TRBD1 for D (5 bases). The TCR was taken from a girl aged 2-10 years with aplastic anemia, due to receive a stem cell transplant. Sequencing was performed on PBMCs, taken before TCRalphabeta/CD19-depleted stem cell transplant. This chain's CDR3 is CAISDWQGTYEQYF. In DNA form, the CDR3 reads TGTGCCATCAGTGATTGGCAGGGCACCTACGAGCAGTACTTC.